The 5 T cell receptor beta chains reported below all come from one sample, sequenced in a study of blood T cell repertoires in COVID-19 (dated by TCRdb to 2018 to 2020). The library was built by means of the immunoSEQ multiplex PCR assay. Entries here come from immuneACCESS through TCRdb and include only in-frame sequences with V and J called. Some clones fail to appear in such tables; in the studies checked, an unresolved V gene covers under half of the shortfall, and the cause of the remainder is unknown. Across this sample there are about 150,000 clones, with roughly 88% seen only once. The ten largest clones add up to about 6.6% of the sample. The sequenced sample consisted of PBMCs or T cells enriched from blood (not recorded which). All receptors come from a woman aged 45-65 years who had recovered from COVID-19.

The chain uses TRBV6-5 and TRBJ1-2; TRBD1 is a possible D gene (6 bases). Looked up from germline, CDR1 is MNHEY and CDR2 is SVGAGI. The CDR3 extends over 15 amino acids. With 0 bases removed from V and 3 bases from J, the gap between germline ends came to 11 bases. Here the CDR3 reads CASSYSNRVHYGYTF. CDR3 nucleotides: TGTGCCAGCAGTTACTCCAACAGGGTTCACTATGGCTACACCTTC.

V is TRBV2 and J is TRBJ2-5; no clear D gene. CDR1 is SNHLY and CDR2 is FYNNEI in the germline V gene. V was cut by 7 bases and J by 5 bases, with 8 bases left in between. This CDR3 spans 11 amino acids. In nucleotides, the CDR3 is TGTGCCAGCAACCCCCGGGAGACCCAGTACTTC. Protein product: CASNPRETQYF.

The chain carries TRBV27 and TRBJ2-1; 11 nucleotides line up with TRBD2. The V segment lost 4 bases and the J segment 4 bases; nucleotides outside the gene matches: 9. Germline V lookup: CDR1 MNHEY, CDR2 SMNVEV (reference sequence). The CDR3 has 17 residues. The chain's CDR3 is CASSSRLAGPLYNEQFF. CDR3 DNA: TGTGCCAGCAGTTCTAGACTAGCGGGGCCTCTTTACAATGAGCAGTTCTTC.

The chain joins TRBV19 to TRBJ1-5; 8 bases are shared with TRBD1. The V gene end was trimmed by 4 bases and the J gene end by 3 bases; junction bases not matched to a gene: 8. CDR1 LNHDA and CDR2 SQIVND come from the germline V gene (reference sequence). The CDR3 spans 16 residues. The CDR3 here is CASSTPDRGNNQPQHF. CDR3 coding DNA: TGTGCCAGTAGTACCCCCGACAGGGGAAACAATCAGCCCCAGCATTTT. Complete variable domain (other parts from reference TRBV19 and TRBJ1-5): DGGITQSPKYLFRKEGQNVTLSCEQNLNHDAMYWYRQDPGQGLRLIYYSQIVNDFQKGDIAEGYSVSREKKESFPLTVTSAQKNPTAFYLCASSTPDRGNNQPQHFGDGTRLSIL.

The chain carries TRBV6-2 or TRBV6-3 and TRBJ1-1; D not certain. The V end lost 5 bases, the J end lost 7 bases, and 8 bases lay between the germline ends. The CDR3 is 11 residues long. Germline assignment: CDR1 MNHEY and CDR2 SVGEGT. CDR3 nucleotides: TGTGCCAGCAGTACCCAGTATGAAGCTTTCTTT. Translating it yields CASSTQYEAFF.